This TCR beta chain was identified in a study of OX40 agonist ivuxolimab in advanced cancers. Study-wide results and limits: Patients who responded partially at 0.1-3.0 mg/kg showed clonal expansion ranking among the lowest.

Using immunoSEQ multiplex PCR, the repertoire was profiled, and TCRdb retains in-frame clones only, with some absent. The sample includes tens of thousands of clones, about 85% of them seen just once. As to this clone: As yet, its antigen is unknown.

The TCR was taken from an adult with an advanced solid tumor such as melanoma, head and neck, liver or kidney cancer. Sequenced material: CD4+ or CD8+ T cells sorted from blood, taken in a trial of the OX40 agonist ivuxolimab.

The DNA of the CDR3 is TGTGCCAGTAGTATGGGACAGGGATTAGAGACCCAGTACTTC. Its protein is CASSMGQGLETQYF. The genes are TRBV19 and TRBJ2-5; 9 bases are a match to TRBD1. CDR3 length equals 14 residues. Losses at the gene ends were 3 bases for V and 4 bases for J; bases not matched to a gene: 3. Germline lookup yields CDR1 LNHDA and CDR2 SQIVND (reference sequence).